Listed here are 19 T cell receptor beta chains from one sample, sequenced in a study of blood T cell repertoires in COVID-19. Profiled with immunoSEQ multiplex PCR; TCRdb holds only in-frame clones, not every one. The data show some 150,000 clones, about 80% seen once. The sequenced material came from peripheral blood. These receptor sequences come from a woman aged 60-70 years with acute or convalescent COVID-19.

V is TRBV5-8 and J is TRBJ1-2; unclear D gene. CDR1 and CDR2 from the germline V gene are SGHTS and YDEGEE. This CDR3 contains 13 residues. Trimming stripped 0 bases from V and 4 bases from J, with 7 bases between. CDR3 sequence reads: CASSLGMRYGYTF. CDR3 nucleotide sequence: TGTGCCAGCAGCTTGGGAATGCGCTATGGCTACACCTTC.

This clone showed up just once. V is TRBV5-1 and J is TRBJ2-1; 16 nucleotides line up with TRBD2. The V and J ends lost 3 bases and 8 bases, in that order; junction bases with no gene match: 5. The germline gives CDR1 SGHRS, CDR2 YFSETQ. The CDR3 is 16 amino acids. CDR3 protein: CASSSGTSGGAYEQFF. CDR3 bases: TGCGCCAGCAGCTCGGGGACTAGCGGGGGGGCCTATGAGCAGTTCTTC. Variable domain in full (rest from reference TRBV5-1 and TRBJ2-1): KAGVTQTPRYLIKTRGQQVTLSCSPISGHRSVSWYQQTPGQGLQFLFEYFSETQRNKGNFPGRFSGRQFSNSRSEMNVSTLELGDSALYLCASSSGTSGGAYEQFFGPGTRLTVL.

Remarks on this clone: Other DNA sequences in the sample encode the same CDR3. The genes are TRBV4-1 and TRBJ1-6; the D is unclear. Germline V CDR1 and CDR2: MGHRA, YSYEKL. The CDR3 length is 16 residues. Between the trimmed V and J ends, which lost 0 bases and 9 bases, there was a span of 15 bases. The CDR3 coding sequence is TGCGCCAGCAGCCAAGAAGGTAGAGGGTTAGGTTCACCCCTCCACTTT. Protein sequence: CASSQEGRGLGSPLHF.

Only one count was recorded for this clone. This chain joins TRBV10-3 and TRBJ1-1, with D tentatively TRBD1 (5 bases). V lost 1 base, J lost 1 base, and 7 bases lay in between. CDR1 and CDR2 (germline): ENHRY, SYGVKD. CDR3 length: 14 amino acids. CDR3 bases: TGTGCCATCAGTGAGTGGGGCCAGAACACTGAAGCTTTCTTT. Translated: CAISEWGQNTEAFF.

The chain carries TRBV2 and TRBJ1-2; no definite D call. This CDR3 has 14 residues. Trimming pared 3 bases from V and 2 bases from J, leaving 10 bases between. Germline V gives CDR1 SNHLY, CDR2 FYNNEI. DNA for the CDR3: TGTGCCAGCAGTGACAGTCCCCCAAACTATGGCTACACCTTC. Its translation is CASSDSPPNYGYTF.

CDR3 DNA: TGTGCCAGCTCACCACGATCAGACAATGAGCAGTTCTTC. Protein product: CASSPRSDNEQFF. The chain recombines TRBV18 with TRBJ2-1; D is unresolved. Germline values: CDR1 KGHSH, CDR2 LQKENI. Trimming shortened V by 1 base and J by 5 bases, and 6 bases separated the two germline ends. This CDR3 has 13 amino acids.

In DNA form, the CDR3 reads TGTGCCAGCAGTTACTCGAAACAGGGTTACAATGAGCAGTTCTTC. As protein: CASSYSKQGYNEQFF. The chain links TRBV6-5 to TRBJ2-1; D possibly corresponds to TRBD1 (6 bases). The CDR3 is 15 residues long. The V gene's germline CDR1 is MNHEY and CDR2 SVGAGI. The V end was cut by 0 bases, the J end by 4 bases, with 10 bases between.

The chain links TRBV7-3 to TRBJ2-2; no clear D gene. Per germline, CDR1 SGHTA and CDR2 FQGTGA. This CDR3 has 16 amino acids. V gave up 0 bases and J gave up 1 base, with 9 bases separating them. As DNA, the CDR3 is TGTGCCAGCAGCTTAACTGTGCCAGTGAACACCGGGGAGCTGTTTTTT. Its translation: CASSLTVPVNTGELFF.

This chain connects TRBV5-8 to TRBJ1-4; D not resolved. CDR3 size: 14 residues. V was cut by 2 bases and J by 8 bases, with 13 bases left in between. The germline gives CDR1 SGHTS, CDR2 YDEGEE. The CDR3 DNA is TGTGCCAGCAGCTTTCGCAGGATTGGGGAAAAACTGTTTTTT. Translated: CASSFRRIGEKLFF.

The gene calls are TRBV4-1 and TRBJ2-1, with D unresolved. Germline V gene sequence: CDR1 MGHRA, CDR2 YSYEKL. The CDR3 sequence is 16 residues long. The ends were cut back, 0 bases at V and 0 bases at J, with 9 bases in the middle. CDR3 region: CASSQEIRSSYNEQFF. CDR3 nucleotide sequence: TGCGCCAGCAGCCAAGAGATCCGCAGCTCCTACAATGAGCAGTTCTTC.

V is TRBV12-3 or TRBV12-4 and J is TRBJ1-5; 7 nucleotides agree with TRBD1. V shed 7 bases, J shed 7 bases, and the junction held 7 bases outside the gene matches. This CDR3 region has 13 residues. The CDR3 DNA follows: TGTGCCAGCACCCAACAGGGGACCCAGCCCCAGCATTTT. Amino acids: CASTQQGTQPQHF.

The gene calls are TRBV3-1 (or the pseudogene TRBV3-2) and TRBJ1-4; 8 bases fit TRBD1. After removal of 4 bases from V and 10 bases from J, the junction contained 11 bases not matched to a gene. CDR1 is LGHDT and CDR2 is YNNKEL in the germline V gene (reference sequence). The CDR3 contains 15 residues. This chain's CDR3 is CASSPMGRTGRKLFF. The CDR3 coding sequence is TGTGCCAGCAGCCCGATGGGGCGGACAGGGCGAAAACTGTTTTTT.

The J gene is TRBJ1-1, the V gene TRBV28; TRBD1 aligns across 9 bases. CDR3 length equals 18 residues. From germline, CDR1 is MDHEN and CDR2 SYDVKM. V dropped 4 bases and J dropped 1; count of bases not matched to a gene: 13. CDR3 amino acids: CASSSPGTGRIGNTEAFF. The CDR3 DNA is TGTGCCAGCAGTTCGCCCGGGACAGGGAGGATCGGGAACACTGAAGCTTTCTTT. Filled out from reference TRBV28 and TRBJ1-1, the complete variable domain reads DVKVTQSSRYLVKRTGEKVFLECVQDMDHENMFWYRQDPGLGLRLIYFSYDVKMKEKGDIPEGYSVSREKKERFSLILESASTNQTSMYLCASSSPGTGRIGNTEAFFGQGTRLTVV.

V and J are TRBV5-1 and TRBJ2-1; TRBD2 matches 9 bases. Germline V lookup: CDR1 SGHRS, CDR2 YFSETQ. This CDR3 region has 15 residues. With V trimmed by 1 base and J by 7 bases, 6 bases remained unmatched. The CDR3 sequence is CASSLQAGGWNEQFF. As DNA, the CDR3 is TGCGCCAGCAGCTTGCAGGCGGGGGGGTGGAATGAGCAGTTCTTC.

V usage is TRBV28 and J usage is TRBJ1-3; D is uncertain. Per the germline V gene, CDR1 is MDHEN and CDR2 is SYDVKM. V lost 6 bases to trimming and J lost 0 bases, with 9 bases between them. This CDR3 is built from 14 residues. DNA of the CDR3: TGTGCCAGCAGCGCGGCACACTCTGGAAACACCATATATTTT. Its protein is CASSAAHSGNTIYF. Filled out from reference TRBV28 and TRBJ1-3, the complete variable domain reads DVKVTQSSRYLVKRTGEKVFLECVQDMDHENMFWYRQDPGLGLRLIYFSYDVKMKEKGDIPEGYSVSREKKERFSLILESASTNQTSMYLCASSAAHSGNTIYFGEGSWLTVV.

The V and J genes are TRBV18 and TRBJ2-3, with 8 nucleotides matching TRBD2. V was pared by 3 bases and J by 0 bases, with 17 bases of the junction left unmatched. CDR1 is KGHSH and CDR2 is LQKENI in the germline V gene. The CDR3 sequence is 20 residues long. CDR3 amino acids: CASSPLPGAGGATSTDTQYF. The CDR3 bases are TGTGCCAGCTCACCCCTACCTGGCGCGGGGGGTGCAACTAGCACAGATACGCAGTATTTT.

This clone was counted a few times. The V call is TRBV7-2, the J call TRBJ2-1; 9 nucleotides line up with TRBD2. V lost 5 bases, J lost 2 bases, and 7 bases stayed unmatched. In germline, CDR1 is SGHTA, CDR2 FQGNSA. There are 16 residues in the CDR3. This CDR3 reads CASSQSGTSPYNEQFF. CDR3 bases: TGTGCCAGCAGCCAGTCCGGGACTAGCCCCTACAATGAGCAGTTCTTC.

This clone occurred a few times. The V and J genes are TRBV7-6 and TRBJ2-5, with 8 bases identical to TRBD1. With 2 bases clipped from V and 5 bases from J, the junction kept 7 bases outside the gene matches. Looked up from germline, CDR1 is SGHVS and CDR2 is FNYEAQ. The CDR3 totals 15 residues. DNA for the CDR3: TGTGCCAGCAGCTTACCTTGGACAGGGTTGGAGACCCAGTACTTC. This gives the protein CASSLPWTGLETQYF.

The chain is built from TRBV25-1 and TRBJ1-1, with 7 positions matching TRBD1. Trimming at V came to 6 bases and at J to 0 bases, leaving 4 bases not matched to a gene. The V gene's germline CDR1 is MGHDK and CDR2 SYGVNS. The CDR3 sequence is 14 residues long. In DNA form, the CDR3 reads TGTGCCAGCAGCGACACAGGGGTGAACACTGAAGCTTTCTTT. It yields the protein CASSDTGVNTEAFF.